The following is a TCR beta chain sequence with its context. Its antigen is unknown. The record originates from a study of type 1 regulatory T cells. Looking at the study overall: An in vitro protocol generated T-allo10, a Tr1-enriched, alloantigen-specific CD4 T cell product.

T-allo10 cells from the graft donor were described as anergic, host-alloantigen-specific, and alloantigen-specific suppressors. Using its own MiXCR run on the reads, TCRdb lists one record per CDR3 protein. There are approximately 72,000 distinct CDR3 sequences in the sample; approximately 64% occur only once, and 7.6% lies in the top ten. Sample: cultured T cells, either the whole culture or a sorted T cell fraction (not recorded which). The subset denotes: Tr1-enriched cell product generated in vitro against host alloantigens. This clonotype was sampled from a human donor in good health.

The CDR3 nucleotides read TGTGCCAGCAGTGAACCGACAGGGGGTAGTTCACCCCTCCACTTT. It codes for CASSEPTGGSSPLHF. This chain connects TRBV25-1 to TRBJ1-6; 9 nucleotides line up with TRBD1. The ends lost 2 bases at V and 9 bases at J; junction bases unmatched: 5. Germline values: CDR1 MGHDK, CDR2 SYGVNS. The CDR3 consists of 15 residues.